The clone carrying this T cell receptor (beta chain) was seen a few times. What it binds is unknown. TCRdb reanalysed the RT-PCR reads using MiXCR and keeps one entry per CDR3 protein. Of around 170,000 distinct CDR3 sequences in the sample, over 8.5% were seen once. The V gene's germline CDR1 is MNHNS and CDR2 SASEGT. This CDR3 comprises 13 residues. The V gene lost 5 bases and the J gene lost 8 bases, with 13 bases spanning the gap. This sample was included in a study of response to subunit inactivated influenza vaccine. General study points: The authors put forward the suggestion that each seasonal influenza vaccination may bring in only a limited number of new T cells.

The rearrangement joins TRBV6-1 to TRBJ2-1; D uncertain. Material: CD8+ T cells sorted from PBMCs, obtained about 23 months after vaccination. This clonotype was sampled from a man aged 45 to 75 who received an inactivated influenza vaccine. The CDR3 DNA reads TGTGCCAGCAGTCAGACTCCCTGGGATGAGCAGTTCTTC. Translated, it gives CASSQTPWDEQFF.